The 17 T cell receptor beta chains below all came from one sample that was sequenced in a study of T-cell memory formation after mild COVID-19. TCRdb re-called the 5' RACE reads with MiXCR, one entry per CDR3 protein. The sample has more than 75,000 distinct CDR3 sequences, roughly 25% seen once; the top ten hold 35% to 50%. The sequenced sample was PBMCs or a T cell subset sorted from them (not recorded which). The receptors shown here come from a young man who had mild COVID-19 (a few samples of this study predate the infection). Cell type and time point are not known.

This rearrangement joins TRBV4-1 to TRBJ1-2; D is ambiguous. The CDR3 is made up of 15 amino acids. V was trimmed by 0 bases and J by 2 bases, leaving 10 bases between them. Germline CDR1 reads MGHRA; CDR2 reads YSYEKL. In DNA, the CDR3 is TGCGCCAGCAGCCAAGAAGGGCGGTTGAACTATGGCTACACCTTC. This encodes CASSQEGRLNYGYTF.

This chain connects TRBV27 to TRBJ1-2; TRBD1 matches at 10 bases. The ends lost 3 bases at V and 6 bases at J; junction bases unmatched: 4. In germline, CDR1 is MNHEY, CDR2 SMNVEV (reference sequence). This CDR3 has 14 amino acids. In DNA form, the CDR3 reads TGTGCCAGCAGTTTTGGGGACAGGGGACATGGCTACACCTTC. This codes for CASSFGDRGHGYTF.

This clonotype was found many times. CDR3 protein: CASRFNTGELFF. CDR3 nucleotides: TGCGCCAGCAGGTTTAACACCGGGGAGCTGTTTTTT. The V gene is TRBV5-1, the J gene TRBJ2-2; D remains ambiguous. CDR1 and CDR2 from the germline V gene are SGHRS and YFSETQ. V was cut by 5 bases and J by 2 bases, with 4 bases left in between. The length of the CDR3 is 12 residues.

In this sample, this clonotype turned up a few times. The chain couples TRBV28 to TRBJ2-1; D might be TRBD1 or TRBD2, each matching 5 bases. Per germline, CDR1 MDHEN and CDR2 SYDVKM. The CDR3 runs to 13 residues. V dropped 5 bases and J dropped 6 bases, with 11 bases sitting between them. As DNA, the CDR3 is TGTGCCAGCAGTCCTCAGGGAGCCAATGAGCAGTTCTTC. Amino acids: CASSPQGANEQFF.

This clonotype was counted only a few times. The V gene is TRBV4-1, the J gene TRBJ2-1, with 7 bases matching TRBD2. The germline V gene encodes CDR1 MGHRA and CDR2 YSYEKL. The J segment lost 9 bases and the V segment lost 3 bases, leaving 8 bases of the junction unmatched. This CDR3 region has 14 residues. In DNA, the CDR3 is TGCGCCAGCAGCCAGGTCTCTAGCGGAGGTGAGCAGTTCTTC. It translates to CASSQVSSGGEQFF.

The rearrangement joins TRBV20-1 to TRBJ1-3; no reliable D call. This CDR3 spans 15 amino acids. V was shortened by 0 bases and J by 6 bases, with 15 bases between the two germline ends. CDR1 DFQATT and CDR2 SNEGSKA come from the germline V gene (reference sequence). The CDR3 here is CSARDLETSLNTIYF. As DNA, the CDR3 is TGCAGTGCTAGAGATCTCGAAACATCTTTAAACACCATATATTTT.

This clonotype was observed a few times. The V call is TRBV6-5, the J call TRBJ2-1; 13 bases align to TRBD2. After removal of 6 bases from V and 0 bases from J, the junction contained 8 bases not matched to a gene. Germline-derived CDR1 and CDR2 are MNHEY and SVGAGI. CDR3 size: 18 residues. CDR3 in DNA: TGTGCCAGCAGCCAACTAGCGGGGGGGCTTAGCTCCTACAATGAGCAGTTCTTC. The encoded protein is CASSQLAGGLSSYNEQFF.

This clonotype was seen more than once but under ten times. The rearrangement uses TRBV4-1 and TRBJ2-5; 7 bases are a match to TRBD2. With V trimmed by 1 base and J by 7 bases, 3 bases remained unmatched. The CDR3 extends over 13 amino acids. Germline CDR1 reads MGHRA; CDR2 reads YSYEKL. Here the CDR3 reads CASSQGLAVTQYF. DNA of the CDR3: TGCGCCAGCAGCCAAGGACTAGCCGTGACCCAGTACTTC.

A single count supports this clonotype. The V call is TRBV12-3 or TRBV12-4, the J call TRBJ2-5; perhaps D is TRBD1 or TRBD2 (5 bases each). V was pared by 4 bases and J by 5 bases, with 14 bases between. This CDR3 contains 14 residues. The CDR3 DNA reads TGTGCCAGCAGTTCTGGGGGTCGAGGGGAGACCCAGTACTTC. Its protein is CASSSGGRGETQYF.

The chain employs TRBV29-1 and TRBJ2-5; TRBD1 matches 7 bases. This CDR3 comprises 15 residues. In germline, CDR1 is SQVTM, CDR2 ANQGSEA. Trimming removed 4 bases from V and 1 base from J; junction bases left unmatched: 9. DNA for the CDR3: TGCAGCGTTGTAGTTCTCGGGGACAGCCAAGAGACCCAGTACTTC. As protein: CSVVVLGDSQETQYF. Full variable domain (outside the CDR3, taken from reference TRBV29-1 and TRBJ2-5): SAVISQKPSRDICQRGTSLTIQCQVDSQVTMMFWYRQQPGQSLTLIATANQGSEATYESGFVIDKFPISRPNLTFSTLTVSNMSPEDSSIYLCSVVVLGDSQETQYFGPGTRLLVL.

The rearrangement joins TRBV4-1 to TRBJ2-7; 9 nucleotides match TRBD1. Trimming at V came to 1 base and at J to 6 bases, leaving 7 bases not matched to a gene. The CDR3 extends over 15 amino acids. CDR1 and CDR2 (germline): MGHRA, YSYEKL. CDR3: CASSQGTGEWSEQYF. The CDR3 nucleotides are TGCGCCAGCAGCCAAGGGACAGGGGAGTGGAGCGAGCAGTACTTC.

This clonotype was detected a few times. The rearrangement links TRBV4-2 to TRBJ2-7; 9 bases align to TRBD2. The germline V gene encodes CDR1 LGHNA and CDR2 YNFKEQ. V dropped 4 bases and J dropped 0; count of bases not matched to a gene: 1. The CDR3 extends over 14 amino acids. The CDR3 here is CASSPAGGSYEQYF. CDR3 nucleotide sequence: TGTGCCAGCAGCCCAGCGGGGGGCTCCTACGAGCAGTACTTC.

The rearrangement uses TRBV21-1 and TRBJ2-1; TRBD2, the table's D call, was not compared with the DNA. TRBV21-1 has pseudogene status. The CDR3 loop spans 15 amino acids. The CDR3 reads CASSKPTSRWDEQFF. The CDR3 DNA follows: TGTGCCAGCAGCAAACCGACTAGCCGGTGGGATGAGCAGTTCTTC.

The chain joins TRBV28 to TRBJ1-1, with D unclear. CDR1 MDHEN and CDR2 SYDVKM come from the germline V gene. Trimming removed 2 bases from V and 2 bases from J, with 9 bases in between. The CDR3 sequence is 14 residues long. This CDR3 reads CASSLRRANTEAFF. CDR3 DNA sequence: TGTGCCAGCAGTTTACGACGGGCCAACACTGAAGCTTTCTTT.

This clonotype was found a few times. The CDR3 coding sequence is TGTGCCAGCAGCTTGACAGGGCAGGGCACTGAAGCTTTCTTT. This translates into CASSLTGQGTEAFF. This chain links TRBV7-9 with TRBJ1-1; 7 bases are shared with TRBD1. Losses at the gene ends were 3 bases for V and 4 bases for J; bases not matched to a gene: 5. The germline CDR1 and CDR2 sequences are SEHNR and FQNEAQ (reference sequence). This CDR3 region has 14 residues.

The gene calls are TRBV11-2 and TRBJ2-1, with unresolved D. Trimming cost V 5 bases and J 4 bases, with 12 bases left between them. This CDR3 contains 14 residues. Germline V gene sequence: CDR1 SGHAT, CDR2 FQNNGV. CDR3 in DNA: TGTGCCAGCAGCCCCCCCCGAAGTTACAATGAGCAGTTCTTC. This codes for CASSPPRSYNEQFF.

This CDR3 is CASSPGPGDEQYF. CDR3 DNA: TGTGCCAGCAGCCCTGGCCCCGGCGACGAGCAGTACTTC. V and J are TRBV5-4 and TRBJ2-7; no firm D call. V lost 4 bases to trimming and J lost 5 bases, with 13 bases between them. The CDR3 loop spans 13 amino acids. The germline V gene encodes CDR1 SGHNT and CDR2 YYREEE (reference sequence).